The 14 T cell receptor beta chains listed next were all sequenced from one sample in a study of identical twins. TCRdb passed the 5' RACE reads through MiXCR, listing each CDR3 protein once. In the table there are roughly 720,000 distinct CDR3 sequences, about 18% of which are singletons. These data were also reused for a study on T cells expressing NK-cell markers.

The sequencing input was PBMCs. The receptors originated from a woman younger than 35 in good health.

V and J are TRBV6-1 and TRBJ2-7; 7 bases align to TRBD1. Germline V gives CDR1 MNHNS, CDR2 SASEGT. Unmatched junction bases numbered 9, after V lost 5 bases and J lost 2 bases. This CDR3 region has 15 residues. The CDR3 spells CASSPRDRKTYEQYF. The DNA of the CDR3 is TGTGCCAGCAGTCCCCGGGACAGAAAGACCTACGAGCAGTACTTC.

This clonotype was picked up a small number of times. This rearrangement joins TRBV6-1 to TRBJ1-1, with TRBD1 as a possible D gene (6 bases). Trimming removed 11 bases at V and 5 bases at J, with 18 bases between. Germline values: CDR1 MNHNS, CDR2 SASEGT. The CDR3 runs 13 residues. The CDR3 DNA reads TGTGCCGGTCAGGACAGAGGGTGGACTGAAGCTTTCTTT. Translating gives CAGQDRGWTEAFF.

There are a few counts of this clonotype. The genes are TRBV10-3 and TRBJ1-5; TRBD1 aligns across 8 bases. With V trimmed by 10 bases and J by 0 bases, 14 bases remained unmatched. CDR1 and CDR2 (germline): ENHRY, SYGVKD. The CDR3 has 17 amino acids. The CDR3 nucleotides read TGTGCCACCGAGAAAACCCGGACAGGGCTTAGCAATCAGCCCCAGCATTTT. Translation gives CATEKTRTGLSNQPQHF.

This clonotype was counted ten times or more. The chain links TRBV12-3 or TRBV12-4 to TRBJ2-7; D not resolved. V was clipped by 3 bases and J by 5 bases, with 5 bases between them. There are 11 residues in the CDR3. CDR3 amino acids: CASSFHHEQYF. CDR3 nucleotides: TGTGCCAGCAGTTTCCACCACGAGCAGTACTTC.

The chain joins TRBV12-3 or TRBV12-4 to TRBJ2-7; 7 bases fit TRBD1. This CDR3 region has 18 residues. V dropped 6 bases and J dropped 3; count of bases not matched to a gene: 20. CDR3 sequence reads: CASRQQVLPGQQNYEQYF. The DNA of the CDR3 is TGTGCCAGCAGACAACAGGTACTTCCGGGACAGCAAAACTACGAGCAGTACTTC.

This clonotype turned up a few times. A much more abundant neighbour one base away suggests this may be a read error. The rearrangement links TRBV7-8 to TRBJ1-2; D unresolved. The V end lost 1 base, the J end lost 3 bases, and 6 bases lay between the germline ends. This CDR3 contains 13 residues. The germline CDR1 and CDR2 sequences are SGHVS and FQNEAQ. CDR3 nucleotides: TGTGCCAGCAGCTTAGGAGAGGACTATGGCTACACCTTC. It codes for CASSLGEDYGYTF.

The chain employs TRBV25-1 and TRBJ2-3; 9 bases map to TRBD2. The CDR3 sequence is 15 residues long. Trimming took 8 bases from V and 2 from J; bases not matched to a gene: 8. The germline V gene has CDR1 MGHDK and CDR2 SYGVNS. CDR3 sequence reads: CASLTSGRFTDTQYF. CDR3 nucleotide sequence: TGTGCCAGCCTTACTAGCGGGCGTTTCACAGATACGCAGTATTTT.

The genes are TRBV29-1 and TRBJ2-3, with TRBD1 matching 9 bases. Trimming took 5 bases from V and 4 from J; bases not matched to a gene: 7. The CDR3 sequence is 14 residues long. Germline CDR1 SQVTM, CDR2 ANQGSEA. Written as DNA, the CDR3 is TGCAGCGTTTCCCACGGACAGGGGCCAGATACGCAGTATTTT. It translates to CSVSHGQGPDTQYF.

At least ten counts were recorded for this clonotype. This chain joins TRBV12-3 or TRBV12-4 and TRBJ1-1; no definite D call. The CDR3 spans 14 residues. V lost 6 bases and J lost 5, with 16 bases in between. The chain's CDR3 is CASRPELSGTEAFF. CDR3 DNA: TGTGCCAGCAGACCAGAATTGTCGGGAACTGAAGCTTTCTTT.

This clonotype came up a few times. This rearrangement joins TRBV7-9 to TRBJ2-1, with 12 bases matching TRBD1. V shed 5 bases, J shed 9 bases, and the junction held 11 bases outside the gene matches. Looked up from germline, CDR1 is SEHNR and CDR2 is FQNEAQ (reference sequence). The CDR3 is 16 residues long. The CDR3 DNA reads as TGTGCCAGCAGCCCAAGGGGGACAGGGGGCAAGTCTGAGCAGTTCTTC. Protein: CASSPRGTGGKSEQFF.

The table lists this clonotype with a few counts. V usage is TRBV6-1 and J usage is TRBJ2-7, with 9 bases identical to TRBD1. This CDR3 comprises 16 residues. Germline CDR1 and CDR2: MNHNS and SASEGT. Trimming cost V 5 bases and J 2 bases; bases outside gene matches: 10. DNA of the CDR3: TGTGCCAGCAGTCCTCTTAATCGACAGGGGGCCTACGAGCAGTACTTC. Its protein product is CASSPLNRQGAYEQYF.

The chain uses TRBV7-9 and TRBJ2-1, with TRBD2 identical over 7 bases. The V gene end was trimmed by 4 bases and the J gene end by 7 bases; junction bases not matched to a gene: 10. The CDR3 has 15 amino acids. CDR1 and CDR2 (germline): SEHNR, FQNEAQ (reference sequence). The CDR3 DNA follows: TGTGCCAGCAGCTCGGTTGGGCTAGCGGTGAATGAGCAGTTCTTC. Amino acids: CASSSVGLAVNEQFF. Full variable domain (remainder filled in from reference TRBV7-9 and TRBJ2-1): DTGVSQNPRHKITKRGQNVTFRCDPISEHNRLYWYRQTLGQGPEFLTYFQNEAQLEKSRLLSDRFSAERPKGSFSTLEIQRTEQGDSAMYLCASSSVGLAVNEQFFGPGTRLTVL.

The rearrangement joins TRBV27 to TRBJ2-5; TRBD2 matches 13 bases. Unmatched junction bases numbered 14, after V lost 8 bases and J lost 5 bases. The germline CDR1 and CDR2 sequences are MNHEY and SMNVEV (reference sequence). CDR3 size: 17 residues. The CDR3 bases are TGTGCCAGCGGGTCCTTACTAGCGGGAGGGCCTGGGGAGACCCAGTACTTC. Its protein is CASGSLLAGGPGETQYF.

This clonotype was picked up a small number of times. J is TRBJ2-1 and V is TRBV4-1; 12 bases match TRBD2. CDR1 is MGHRA, CDR2 YSYEKL, per germline. The CDR3 is made up of 16 amino acids. Losses at the gene ends were 2 bases for V and 7 bases for J; bases not matched to a gene: 6. The CDR3 loop reads CASSQPTSGRTNEQFF. The CDR3 region has the DNA TGCGCCAGCAGCCAACCGACTAGCGGGAGAACTAATGAGCAGTTCTTC.